The 18 T cell receptor beta chains in this list originate from one sample, sequenced in a study of Ad26.COV2.S vaccination and SARS-CoV-2 variants. The treatment was: roughly 19 received Ad26.COV2.S at low or high dose, single or two shots; five or six received placebo; per-sample allocation not given. All samples were drawn on day 63, counting from the first vaccine or placebo injection. The table came from immunoSEQ multiplex PCR; TCRdb's copy has only in-frame clones and leaves some out. The table lists some 240,000 clones, around 88% of them singletons. The sequencing used peripheral blood, collected in a trial of Ad26.COV2.S vaccine versus placebo. The source is a person aged 18-65 years who received the Ad26.COV2.S COVID-19 vaccine or a placebo.

The rearrangement links TRBV5-1 to TRBJ2-7; 9 positions agree with TRBD1. Per the germline V gene, CDR1 is SGHRS and CDR2 is YFSETQ. The CDR3 runs to 14 residues. The trim removed 2 bases at V and 6 bases at J, leaving 6 bases unmatched. The CDR3 protein is CASSFPGTGREQYF. The DNA of the CDR3 is TGCGCCAGCAGCTTCCCAGGGACAGGGCGCGAGCAGTACTTC.

The chain has TRBV3-1 (or the pseudogene TRBV3-2) and TRBJ2-1; D gene ambiguous. Deletions cut 4 bases from V and 2 bases from J, with 15 bases between. Germline values: CDR1 LGHDT, CDR2 YNNKEL (reference sequence). CDR3 length: 16 residues. CDR3 in amino acids: CASSLQRFMAYNEQFF. In DNA form, the CDR3 reads TGTGCCAGCAGCCTCCAGAGGTTTATGGCCTACAATGAGCAGTTCTTC.

The V call is TRBV6-4, the J call TRBJ2-1; D is uncertain. Germline V lookup: CDR1 MRHNA, CDR2 SNTAGT. The V end was cut by 3 bases, the J end by 5 bases, with 14 bases between. The CDR3 runs 15 residues. For the CDR3, the DNA is TGTGCCAGCAGTGAAAAGCCTGAAGCAAACAATGAGCAGTTCTTC. This codes for CASSEKPEANNEQFF.

This chain joins TRBV29-1 and TRBJ2-1, with 9 positions matching TRBD2. This CDR3 has 14 residues. Germline assignment: CDR1 SQVTM and CDR2 ANQGSEA. V lost 7 bases, J lost 8 bases, and 12 bases stayed unmatched. CDR3 nucleotide sequence: TGCAGCGGTAAAGCGGGAGGCTGGGAAGATGAGCAGTTCTTC. The encoded protein is CSGKAGGWEDEQFF.

This clone came up once. The chain couples TRBV6-6 to TRBJ2-3; 8 nucleotides agree with TRBD2. Germline V CDR1 and CDR2: MNHNY, SVGAGI (reference sequence). The CDR3 loop spans 16 amino acids. With 2 bases clipped from V and 3 bases from J, the junction kept 7 bases outside the gene matches. The CDR3 DNA follows: TGTGCCAGCAGTTACCCGCCGGGCGGGGGGACAGATACGCAGTATTTT. Translated: CASSYPPGGGTDTQYF.

The chain uses TRBV5-1 and TRBJ2-7; 14 bases fit TRBD2. Trimming removed 4 bases from V and 1 base from J; junction bases left unmatched: 4. The CDR3 has 16 amino acids. Germline V gives CDR1 SGHRS, CDR2 YFSETQ. The CDR3 nucleotides are TGCGCCAGCAGCGTGACTAGCGGGGGGGCTTCCTACGAGCAGTACTTC. Translating it yields CASSVTSGGASYEQYF.

The V gene is TRBV10-2, the J gene TRBJ2-7; D may be TRBD2 (6 bases). The V end lost 7 bases, the J end lost 7 bases, and 17 bases lay between the germline ends. The CDR3 is 13 residues long. Germline V gene data show CDR1 as WSHSY and CDR2 as SAAADI. The CDR3 here is CASKPSAEGEQYV. The DNA of the CDR3 is TGCGCCAGCAAACCTAGCGCCGAAGGAGAGCAGTACGTC.

Concerning this clone itself: At one of its ends the junction is not consistent with the germline gene, which may arise from a read error. Here the CDR3 DNA reads TGTGCCAGCAGCCGCGCCCCGGACAGGGCCGTCTCCTACGAACAGTACTTC. The encoded protein is CASSRAPDRAVSYEQYF. This chain links TRBV13 with TRBJ2-7; the match to TRBD1 covers 8 bases. There are 17 residues in the CDR3. Germline CDR1 is PRHDT and CDR2 is FYEKMQ (reference sequence). Combining the CDR3 with reference TRBV13 and TRBJ2-7 gives the whole variable domain AAGVIQSPRHLIKEKRETATLKCYPIPRHDTVYWYQQGPGQDPQFLISFYEKMQSDKGSIPDRFSAQQFSDYHSELNMSSLELGDSALYFCASSRAPDRAVSYEQYFGPGTRLTVT.

The chain links TRBV20-1 to TRBJ2-7, with no clear D. The CDR3 extends over 11 amino acids. V was cut by 6 bases and J by 3 bases, with 9 bases left in between. CDR1 and CDR2 (germline): DFQATT, SNEGSKA (reference sequence). The CDR3 sequence is CSARTFYEQYV. The CDR3 DNA follows: TGCAGTGCGCGGACCTTCTACGAGCAGTACGTC.

The V call is TRBV6-6, the J call TRBJ2-7; 12 bases align to TRBD2. The germline gives CDR1 MNHNY, CDR2 SVGAGI (reference sequence). The trim removed 5 bases at V and 4 bases at J, leaving 9 bases unmatched. The CDR3 totals 16 residues. CDR3 loop: CASSVPLAGGTYEQYV. In DNA form, the CDR3 reads TGTGCCAGCAGTGTCCCGCTAGCGGGAGGGACATACGAGCAGTACGTC.

The J gene is TRBJ1-4, the V gene TRBV4-3; TRBD1 might be the D (6 bases). CDR3 length: 15 residues. The V gene's germline CDR1 is LGHNA and CDR2 YSLEER. With 3 bases removed from V and 8 bases from J, the gap between germline ends came to 16 bases. The CDR3: CASSHPPRGGEKLFF. DNA for the CDR3: TGCGCCAGCAGCCACCCCCCCAGGGGTGGCGAAAAACTGTTTTTT.

This rearrangement joins TRBV5-1 to TRBJ2-2; 7 nucleotides match TRBD1. Looked up from germline, CDR1 is SGHRS and CDR2 is YFSETQ. Trimming took 0 bases from V and 1 from J; bases not matched to a gene: 3. The CDR3 totals 16 residues. CDR3 coding DNA: TGCGCCAGCAGCTTGGGGGGACAGATGAACACCGGGGAGCTGTTTTTT. Amino acid sequence: CASSLGGQMNTGELFF.

This clone showed up just a few times. In nucleotides, the CDR3 is TGTGCCAGCAGCGTAGTGGAGGTTGGGGGCTACACCTTC. Amino acids: CASSVVEVGGYTF. This chain links TRBV9 with TRBJ1-2; D is ambiguous. CDR1 and CDR2 (germline): SGDLS, YYNGEE. V was pared by 0 bases and J by 8 bases, with 11 bases between. The CDR3 runs 13 residues. Filled out from reference TRBV9 and TRBJ1-2, the complete variable domain reads DSGVTQTPKHLITATGQRVTLRCSPRSGDLSVYWYQQSLDQGLQFLIQYYNGEERAKGNILERFSAQQFPDLHSELNLSSLELGDSALYFCASSVVEVGGYTFGSGTRLTVV.

The genes are TRBV4-1 and TRBJ1-6; D is ambiguous. Germline values: CDR1 MGHRA, CDR2 YSYEKL. The ends were cut back, 0 bases at V and 4 bases at J, with 10 bases in the middle. The CDR3 consists of 16 residues. CDR3 DNA sequence: TGCGCCAGCAGCCAAGATTCTACAGTATATAATTCACCCCTCCACTTT. Protein product: CASSQDSTVYNSPLHF.

This rearrangement joins TRBV2 to TRBJ2-3, with D unresolved. The germline V and J ends were trimmed by 6 bases and 0 bases, with 7 bases remaining between them. Germline CDR1 is SNHLY and CDR2 is FYNNEI. The CDR3 is 13 residues long. The DNA of the CDR3 is TGTGCCAGCAGCCCGGACAGCACAGATACGCAGTATTTT. Its protein is CASSPDSTDTQYF.

V gene TRBV7-2 combines with J gene TRBJ2-1, with D possibly matching TRBD2 (5 bases). This CDR3 has 15 residues. Germline V lookup: CDR1 SGHTA, CDR2 FQGNSA. V was trimmed by 0 bases and J by 7 bases, leaving 13 bases between them. As DNA, the CDR3 is TGTGCCAGCAGCTTAGCGCCCCTAGCCTGGAATGAGCAGTTCTTC. Its translation is CASSLAPLAWNEQFF.

V gene TRBV4-1 combines with J gene TRBJ2-1, with D possibly matching TRBD1 (6 bases). The CDR3 runs 14 residues. V was pared by 3 bases and J by 3 bases, with 9 bases between. Germline V gives CDR1 MGHRA, CDR2 YSYEKL. CDR3 bases: TGCGCCAGCAGCCACAGGACAGTCTACAATGAGCAGTTCTTC. Translating gives CASSHRTVYNEQFF.

V gene TRBV27 combines with J gene TRBJ2-3; TRBD2 might be the D (6 bases). CDR1 MNHEY and CDR2 SMNVEV come from the germline V gene (reference sequence). This CDR3 contains 14 residues. V was trimmed by 2 bases and J by 2 bases, leaving 8 bases between them. As DNA, the CDR3 is TGTGCCAGCAGTTTAAAGCGGGCCACAGATACGCAGTATTTT. It codes for CASSLKRATDTQYF.